The 12 T cell receptor beta chains reported below all come from one sample, sequenced in a study of blood T cell repertoires in COVID-19. Produced via immunoSEQ multiplex PCR; TCRdb's table is partial and in-frame only. The sample records approximately 300,000 clones, 70% to 90% being singletons. The sequencing input was PBMCs or T cells enriched from blood (not recorded which). These receptor sequences come from a woman under 30 who had recovered from COVID-19.

V gene TRBV28 combines with J gene TRBJ1-2; D is perhaps TRBD1 (5 bases). The CDR3 loop spans 15 amino acids. Germline values: CDR1 MDHEN, CDR2 SYDVKM. Between the trimmed V and J ends, which lost 2 bases and 8 bases, there was a span of 18 bases. CDR3 loop: CASSLVGGTGIGYTF. CDR3 nucleotide sequence: TGTGCCAGCAGTTTAGTGGGGGGAACTGGGATAGGCTACACCTTC.

This clone turned up a few times. The chain couples TRBV10-3 to TRBJ2-6, with no clear D. V lost 10 bases and J 2 bases, leaving 3 bases between the germline ends. The CDR3 extends over 11 amino acids. Germline CDR1 ENHRY, CDR2 SYGVKD. The CDR3 bases are TGTGCCACTACTGGGGCCAACGTCCTGACTTTC. Translating it yields CATTGANVLTF.

The chain uses TRBV24-1 and TRBJ2-1; D is possibly TRBD1 (6 bases). This CDR3 is built from 14 residues. Germline V lookup: CDR1 KGHDR, CDR2 SFDVKD. The ends were cut back, 1 base at V and 7 bases at J, with 10 bases in the middle. In DNA, the CDR3 is TGTGCCACCAGTGATTTTCACAGGGAGAATGAGCAGTTCTTC. Translation: CATSDFHRENEQFF.

The chain uses TRBV2 and TRBJ2-2; 7 nucleotides match TRBD2. Germline loops: CDR1 SNHLY, CDR2 FYNNEI. Trimming removed 6 bases from V and 5 bases from J; junction bases left unmatched: 9. This CDR3 comprises 15 residues. The CDR3 DNA is TGTGCCAGCAGACTCCTAGCGGCCGGTACCGGGGAGCTGTTTTTT. Its translation: CASRLLAAGTGELFF.

CDR3 in DNA: TGCAGCGTTGGACAGGGGCTGAACACTGAAGCTTTCTTT. It is translated as CSVGQGLNTEAFF. This chain joins TRBV29-1 and TRBJ1-1; 8 bases match TRBD1. The V segment lost 4 bases and the J segment 0 bases; nucleotides outside the gene matches: 1. CDR3 length: 13 amino acids. Germline CDR1 and CDR2: SQVTM and ANQGSEA.

The chain links TRBV18 to TRBJ1-3; no reliable D call. There are 16 residues in the CDR3. CDR1 and CDR2 (germline): KGHSH, LQKENI. The V end lost 4 bases, the J end lost 0 bases, and 13 bases lay between the germline ends. Here the CDR3 reads CASSRGNTFSGNTIYF. CDR3 DNA: TGTGCCAGCTCACGCGGGAACACCTTCTCTGGAAACACCATATATTTT.

The gene calls are TRBV7-2 and TRBJ2-1; D perhaps matches TRBD1 (6 bases). Germline loops: CDR1 SGHTA, CDR2 FQGNSA. CDR3 length equals 13 residues. The V and J ends lost 5 bases and 4 bases respectively, with 9 bases between them. DNA for the CDR3: TGTGCCAGCAGCCGGGACACGTACAATGAGCAGTTCTTC. It yields the protein CASSRDTYNEQFF.

V usage is TRBV7-8 and J usage is TRBJ2-1, with 8 bases lining up with TRBD1. Losses at the gene ends were 5 bases for V and 4 bases for J; bases not matched to a gene: 7. Germline V gene lookup returns CDR1 SGHVS and CDR2 FQNEAQ. The CDR3 covers 15 residues. The CDR3 loop reads CASSRDRGQYNEQFF. CDR3 DNA sequence: TGTGCCAGCAGCCGCGACAGGGGCCAATACAATGAGCAGTTCTTC.

The rearrangement uses TRBV4-1 and TRBJ2-5; 11 positions agree with TRBD2. Germline V gene sequence: CDR1 MGHRA, CDR2 YSYEKL. The CDR3 is 17 amino acids. J was trimmed by 4 bases and V by 1 base; bases with no gene match: 8. CDR3 nucleotide sequence: TGCGCCAGCAGCCAAGGGTCCTTAGCGGGAGGGGGAGAGACCCAGTACTTC. The encoded protein is CASSQGSLAGGGETQYF.

This chain links TRBV9 with TRBJ1-1; 11 nucleotides match TRBD1. The CDR3 consists of 15 residues. Germline CDR1 and CDR2: SGDLS and YYNGEE. Germline trimming cut 0 bases from V and 4 bases from J; bases unmatched to any gene: 2. CDR3 DNA: TGTGCCAGCAGCGTAGAGGACAGGGGGCTCACTGAAGCTTTCTTT. Translation: CASSVEDRGLTEAFF.

This chain uses TRBV28 with TRBJ2-2; 7 bases agree with TRBD1. The CDR3 totals 15 residues. The germline V gene encodes CDR1 MDHEN and CDR2 SYDVKM. The V gene end was trimmed by 8 bases and the J gene end by 0 bases; junction bases not matched to a gene: 6. As DNA, the CDR3 is TGTGCCAGCTTTGGACAGGTACCGAACACCGGGGAGCTGTTTTTT. This sequence encodes CASFGQVPNTGELFF.

V gene TRBV29-1 combines with J gene TRBJ2-7; tentative D call: TRBD2 (6 bases). CDR1 and CDR2 (germline): SQVTM, ANQGSEA. The CDR3 covers 13 residues. The germline V and J ends were trimmed by 3 bases and 1 base, with 10 bases remaining between them. Here the CDR3 reads CSVDRLGSYEQYF. CDR3 nucleotide sequence: TGCAGCGTTGATAGACTAGGTTCCTACGAGCAGTACTTC.